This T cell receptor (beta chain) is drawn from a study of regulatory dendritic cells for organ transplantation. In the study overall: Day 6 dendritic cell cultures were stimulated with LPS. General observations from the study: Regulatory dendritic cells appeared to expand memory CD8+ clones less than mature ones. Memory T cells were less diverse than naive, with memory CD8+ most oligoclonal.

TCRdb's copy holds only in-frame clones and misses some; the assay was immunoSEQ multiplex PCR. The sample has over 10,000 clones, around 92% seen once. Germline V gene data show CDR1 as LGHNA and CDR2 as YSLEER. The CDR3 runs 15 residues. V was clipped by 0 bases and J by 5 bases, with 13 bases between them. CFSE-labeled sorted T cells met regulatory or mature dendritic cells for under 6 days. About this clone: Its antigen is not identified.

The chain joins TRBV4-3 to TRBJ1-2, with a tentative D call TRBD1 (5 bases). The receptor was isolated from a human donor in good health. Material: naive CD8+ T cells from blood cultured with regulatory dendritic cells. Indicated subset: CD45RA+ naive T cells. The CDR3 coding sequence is TGCGCCAGCAGCCAAGAGGCAGGGTATAGGTATGGCTACACCTTC. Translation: CASSQEAGYRYGYTF.